Following are 10 T cell receptor beta chains from one sample sequenced in a study of T cell responses to AZD1222 COVID-19 vaccine. Clones were read by immunoSEQ multiplex PCR, and TCRdb kept only the in-frame ones, dropping some. The data show 100,000 to 150,000 clones, 90% seen once. Sequencing used peripheral blood, obtained on day 0 of AZD1222 vaccination. The receptors shown here come from an adult in good health.

The J gene is TRBJ1-6, the V gene TRBV4-3; D gene ambiguous. Per the germline V gene, CDR1 is LGHNA and CDR2 is YSLEER. This CDR3 is 14 amino acids long. V was trimmed by 0 bases and J by 7 bases, leaving 7 bases between them. The CDR3 DNA is TGCGCCAGCAGCCAAGATTGGCGGAATTCACCCCTCCACTTT. It yields the protein CASSQDWRNSPLHF.

In this sample, this clone turned up once. The chain carries TRBV28 and TRBJ1-2; D not certain. Deletions cut 5 bases from V and 3 bases from J, with 7 bases between. CDR1 and CDR2 (germline): MDHEN, SYDVKM. This CDR3 spans 12 amino acids. CDR3 region: CASSMADYGYTF. CDR3 DNA sequence: TGTGCCAGCAGTATGGCAGACTATGGCTACACCTTC.

The J gene is TRBJ2-1, the V gene TRBV9; 8 nucleotides align to TRBD2. With 2 bases clipped from V and 9 bases from J, the junction kept 10 bases outside the gene matches. The germline V gene has CDR1 SGDLS and CDR2 YYNGEE. The CDR3 is made up of 15 amino acids. The DNA for the CDR3 is TGTGCCAGCAGCGTTATGGGACTAGAGGGAACTGAGCAGTTCTTC. It translates to CASSVMGLEGTEQFF. Full variable domain (rest looked up from reference TRBV9 and TRBJ2-1): DSGVTQTPKHLITATGQRVTLRCSPRSGDLSVYWYQQSLDQGLQFLIQYYNGEERAKGNILERFSAQQFPDLHSELNLSSLELGDSALYFCASSVMGLEGTEQFFGPGTRLTVL.

This chain connects TRBV13 to TRBJ1-3, with TRBD1 as a possible D gene (6 bases). The CDR3 is 14 amino acids. Germline V CDR1 and CDR2: PRHDT, FYEKMQ (reference sequence). Trimming pared 5 bases from V and 2 bases from J, leaving 10 bases between. For the CDR3, the DNA is TGTGCCAGCAGCCCCAGGGGCACTGGAAACACCATATATTTT. This translates into CASSPRGTGNTIYF. The entire variable domain, with the rest obtained from reference TRBV13 and TRBJ1-3, is as follows: AAGVIQSPRHLIKEKRETATLKCYPIPRHDTVYWYQQGPGQDPQFLISFYEKMQSDKGSIPDRFSAQQFSDYHSELNMSSLELGDSALYFCASSPRGTGNTIYFGEGSWLTVV.

V gene TRBV30 combines with J gene TRBJ1-3; 7 bases match TRBD1. The germline V gene has CDR1 GTSNPN and CDR2 SVGIG (reference sequence). The CDR3 totals 13 residues. The trim removed 2 bases at V and 4 bases at J, leaving 2 bases unmatched. This CDR3 reads CAWSLTGGNTIYF. For the CDR3, the DNA is TGTGCCTGGAGTTTGACAGGGGGAAACACCATATATTTT.

The chain carries TRBV5-6 and TRBJ2-2; D is uncertain. CDR1 is SGHDT and CDR2 is YYEEEE in the germline V gene. This CDR3 contains 12 residues. V shed 4 bases and J shed 6 bases, with 7 bases lying between them. As DNA, the CDR3 is TGTGCCAGCAGCCCGCGGTCCGGGGAGCTGTTTTTT. It is translated as CASSPRSGELFF.

The V gene is TRBV3-1 (or the pseudogene TRBV3-2), the J gene TRBJ1-2; D is undetermined. Trimming took off 0 bases at V and 5 bases at J, with 7 bases between the two ends. In germline, CDR1 is LGHDT, CDR2 YNNKEL (reference sequence). The CDR3 runs 13 residues. DNA for the CDR3: TGTGCCAGCAGCCAAGAAGGGCGGTATGGCTACACCTTC. It yields the protein CASSQEGRYGYTF.

This chain links TRBV28 with TRBJ1-1, with no clear D. V was shortened by 6 bases and J by 4 bases, with 6 bases between the two germline ends. Germline-derived CDR1 and CDR2 are MDHEN and SYDVKM. The CDR3 covers 11 residues. The chain's CDR3 is CASSRSTEAFF. CDR3 bases: TGTGCCAGCAGCCGCAGCACTGAAGCTTTCTTT. The variable domain in full, with the rest retrieved from reference TRBV28 and TRBJ1-1, is DVKVTQSSRYLVKRTGEKVFLECVQDMDHENMFWYRQDPGLGLRLIYFSYDVKMKEKGDIPEGYSVSREKKERFSLILESASTNQTSMYLCASSRSTEAFFGQGTRLTVV.

The chain employs TRBV7-9 and TRBJ1-2; maybe TRBD1 (5 bases). The CDR3 covers 14 residues. V lost 5 bases, J lost 2 bases, and 12 bases lay in between. Germline loops: CDR1 SEHNR, CDR2 FQNEAQ (reference sequence). This CDR3 reads CASSPGDGNYGYTF. CDR3 sequence (DNA): TGTGCCAGCAGCCCGGGGGACGGGAACTATGGCTACACCTTC. Full variable domain (rest looked up from reference TRBV7-9 and TRBJ1-2): DTGVSQNPRHKITKRGQNVTFRCDPISEHNRLYWYRQTLGQGPEFLTYFQNEAQLEKSRLLSDRFSAERPKGSFSTLEIQRTEQGDSAMYLCASSPGDGNYGYTFGSGTRLTVV.

This clone was detected once. The V gene is TRBV28, the J gene TRBJ1-5; D perhaps matches TRBD1 (6 bases). The CDR3 totals 14 residues. V lost 2 bases and J 6 bases, leaving 11 bases between the germline ends. Germline V gene sequence: CDR1 MDHEN, CDR2 SYDVKM. The CDR3, as DNA: TGTGCCAGCAGTTTACACAGGGCCGTTCAGCCCCAGCATTTT. As protein: CASSLHRAVQPQHF.